This entry describes one T cell receptor (beta chain). The target antigen is unknown. The sample contains more than one DNA sequence encoding this CDR3. This record belongs to a study of beta chain features in type 1 diabetes. Findings and limits, study-wide: Resolution of whether HLA type affects TCRB rearrangement was not achieved here. Compared to healthy donors, patients appeared to have naive, central memory and Treg TCRB repertoires that were more alike. A moderate, significant TCRB CDR3 shortening appeared in type 1 diabetes across four CD4+ subsets.

The authors reverse transcribed all of the isolated RNA, so sequencing captured expressed TCRB transcripts. The method was immunoSEQ multiplex PCR; TCRdb's version includes in-frame clones alone and lacks a portion of them. The sample holds a few hundred thousand clones; over 10% are singletons and the top ten take roughly 0.0097%. This receptor was obtained from a young woman with type 1 diabetes. Sequencing was done on a sample of naive CD4+ T cells from blood.

The CDR3 is CAWSVAGNEQFF. The DNA of the CDR3 is TGTGCCTGGAGTGTGGCGGGGAATGAGCAGTTCTTC. The chain combines TRBV30 with TRBJ2-1; D possibly corresponds to TRBD2 (6 bases). The CDR3 consists of 12 residues. Between the trimmed V and J ends, which lost 0 bases and 7 bases, there was a span of 7 bases. CDR1 GTSNPN and CDR2 SVGIG come from the germline V gene (reference sequence).